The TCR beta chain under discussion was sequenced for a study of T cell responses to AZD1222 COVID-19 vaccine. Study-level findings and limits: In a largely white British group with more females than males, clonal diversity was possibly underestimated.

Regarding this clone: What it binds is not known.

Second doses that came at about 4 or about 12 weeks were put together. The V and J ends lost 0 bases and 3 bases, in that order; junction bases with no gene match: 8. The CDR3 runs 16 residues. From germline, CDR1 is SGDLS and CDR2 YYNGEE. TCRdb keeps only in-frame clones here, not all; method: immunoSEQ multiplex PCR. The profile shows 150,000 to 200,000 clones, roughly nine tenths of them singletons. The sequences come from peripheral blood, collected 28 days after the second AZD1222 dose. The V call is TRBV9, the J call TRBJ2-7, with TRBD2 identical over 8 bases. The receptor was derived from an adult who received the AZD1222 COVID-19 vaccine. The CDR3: CASSVETGGPIYEQYF. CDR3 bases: TGTGCCAGCAGCGTAGAAACGGGAGGGCCCATCTACGAGCAGTACTTC.